The 30 T cell receptor beta chains listed next were all sequenced from one sample in a study of blood T cell repertoires in COVID-19. Profiled with immunoSEQ multiplex PCR; TCRdb holds only in-frame clones, not every one. This sample has roughly 360,000 clones, with around 83% found just once. The sequencing input was PBMCs or T cells enriched from blood (not recorded which). Receptors originate from a woman between 45 and 65 years old who had recovered from COVID-19.

The chain joins TRBV20-1 to TRBJ1-3; D possibly corresponds to TRBD1 (6 bases). V lost 3 bases and J 3 bases, leaving 12 bases between the germline ends. Germline CDR1 and CDR2: DFQATT and SNEGSKA (reference sequence). The CDR3 contains 14 residues. CDR3 residues: CSASSGVVGNTIYF. Here the CDR3 DNA reads TGCAGTGCTAGTTCAGGGGTGGTTGGAAACACCATATATTTT.

A note on this clone: Other nucleotide sequences from this sample produce the same CDR3. This chain joins TRBV3-1 (or the pseudogene TRBV3-2) and TRBJ1-3; D gene unclear. From germline, CDR1 is LGHDT and CDR2 YNNKEL (reference sequence). The V and J ends lost 1 base and 0 bases respectively, with 4 bases between them. The CDR3 runs 14 residues. The CDR3 loop reads CASSQAHSGNTIYF. CDR3 nucleotides: TGTGCCAGCAGCCAAGCCCACTCTGGAAACACCATATATTTT.

The V and J genes are TRBV4-1 and TRBJ2-3; 7 nucleotides agree with TRBD1. The J segment lost 3 bases and the V segment lost 0 bases, leaving 12 bases of the junction unmatched. This CDR3 has 18 residues. The germline gives CDR1 MGHRA, CDR2 YSYEKL. The CDR3 sequence: CASSQEPRQGSWTDTQYF. The CDR3 DNA reads as TGCGCCAGCAGCCAAGAACCACGACAGGGCAGTTGGACAGATACGCAGTATTTT.

This clone has only one observation. The chain links TRBV5-8 to TRBJ1-5, with D possibly TRBD1 on 6 matching bases. The CDR3 runs 16 residues. The V gene's germline CDR1 is SGHTS and CDR2 YDEGEE. Trimming left V 1 base short and J 7 bases short, with 18 bases between. DNA for the CDR3: TGTGCCAGCAGCTTGCGGGGGGGGGCGCAGGGGCAGCCCCAGCATTTT. Translated: CASSLRGGAQGQPQHF.

V gene TRBV10-3 combines with J gene TRBJ1-3; D is uncertain. The V end was cut by 6 bases, the J end by 0 bases, with 15 bases between. The CDR3 has 16 amino acids. Germline loops: CDR1 ENHRY, CDR2 SYGVKD. The CDR3 DNA sequence: TGTGCCATCAGCTCCACCACTATAGTCTCTGGAAACACCATATATTTT. This gives the protein CAISSTTIVSGNTIYF.

The chain has TRBV6-2 or TRBV6-3 and TRBJ1-5, with 9 bases that match TRBD1. This CDR3 is 14 amino acids long. Unmatched junction bases numbered 5, after V lost 5 bases and J lost 6 bases. Germline CDR1 MNHEY, CDR2 SVGEGT. In nucleotides, the CDR3 is TGTGCCAGCAGTGGGACAGGGACTCTTCAGCCCCAGCATTTT. Protein sequence: CASSGTGTLQPQHF.

The gene calls are TRBV19 and TRBJ1-2, with 8 bases matching TRBD1. Per germline, CDR1 LNHDA and CDR2 SQIVND (reference sequence). Trimming at V came to 6 bases and at J to 0 bases, leaving 0 bases not matched to a gene. The CDR3 length is 13 residues. The chain's CDR3 is CASRTGANYGYTF. Written as DNA, the CDR3 is TGTGCCAGTAGGACAGGGGCTAACTATGGCTACACCTTC.

This clone came up once. This sample also contains other DNA sequences that code for the same CDR3. This CDR3 reads CASSEQGGQPQHF. Here the CDR3 DNA reads TGTGCCAGCAGTGAACAGGGAGGTCAGCCCCAGCATTTT. V gene TRBV6-1 combines with J gene TRBJ1-5; D perhaps matches TRBD1 (5 bases). Between the trimmed V and J ends, which lost 2 bases and 6 bases, there was a span of 8 bases. CDR1 and CDR2 from the germline V gene are MNHNS and SASEGT. This CDR3 has 13 amino acids.

The V and J genes are TRBV6-5 and TRBJ1-4; D possibly corresponds to TRBD1 (6 bases). The germline CDR1 and CDR2 sequences are MNHEY and SVGAGI. This CDR3 is built from 13 residues. The germline V and J ends were trimmed by 6 bases and 7 bases, with 12 bases remaining between them. The DNA of the CDR3 is TGTGCCAGCAGACCAGGGGTGGTTGAAAAACTGTTTTTT. This gives the protein CASRPGVVEKLFF.

This clone appeared once. The chain uses TRBV5-1 and TRBJ2-1, with TRBD1 identical over 10 bases. Germline V CDR1 and CDR2: SGHRS, YFSETQ. The CDR3 extends over 15 amino acids. V gave up 4 bases and J gave up 8 bases; unmatched junction bases: 9. The CDR3 spells CASSRDRGVRDEQFF. The CDR3 DNA reads as TGCGCCAGCAGCAGGGACAGGGGCGTACGCGATGAGCAGTTCTTC.

In this sample, this clone turned up a few times. This chain joins TRBV15 and TRBJ1-6; weak D call: TRBD1 (5 bases). The CDR3 sequence is 15 residues long. Germline CDR1 reads LNHNV; CDR2 reads YYDKDF (reference sequence). V was cut by 0 bases and J by 4 bases, with 7 bases left in between. CDR3 sequence: CATSRDKGYNSPLHF. In nucleotides, the CDR3 is TGTGCCACCAGCAGAGATAAGGGGTATAATTCACCCCTCCACTTT.

Only a few counts were recorded for this clone. This sequence joins TRBV4-2 and TRBJ2-2, with 9 positions matching TRBD2. Trimming at V came to 3 bases and at J to 5 bases, leaving 13 bases not matched to a gene. CDR1 and CDR2 (germline): LGHNA, YNFKEQ. The CDR3 loop spans 18 amino acids. The CDR3 here is CASSHSLEAGGWTGELFF. The CDR3, as DNA: TGTGCCAGCAGCCATAGTCTGGAGGCGGGGGGGTGGACCGGGGAGCTGTTTTTT.

This CDR3 is CASRQRGTMNTEAFF. In DNA form, the CDR3 reads TGTGCCAGTAGACAAAGGGGCACCATGAACACTGAAGCTTTCTTT. The chain employs TRBV19 and TRBJ1-1, with D maybe TRBD1 (5 bases). Trimming removed 6 bases from V and 0 bases from J, with 14 bases in between. This CDR3 has 15 residues. Germline V CDR1 and CDR2: LNHDA, SQIVND (reference sequence).

There are a few counts of this clone. V is TRBV18 and J is TRBJ1-1; 12 bases are shared with TRBD1. The junction had 5 bases not matched to a gene; V was cut back by 3 bases and J by 0 bases. CDR3 length: 17 residues. Germline V gene sequence: CDR1 KGHSH, CDR2 LQKENI. The DNA of the CDR3 is TGTGCCAGCTCACCCCTGGGACAGGGGGCAATGAACACTGAAGCTTTCTTT. It codes for CASSPLGQGAMNTEAFF. The whole variable domain, filled in from reference TRBV18 and TRBJ1-1, reads NAGVMQNPRHLVRRRGQEARLRCSPMKGHSHVYWYRQLPEEGLKFMVYLQKENIIDESGMPKERFSAEFPKEGPSILRIQQVVRGDSAAYFCASSPLGQGAMNTEAFFGQGTRLTVV.

The V gene is TRBV7-2, the J gene TRBJ2-3, with D maybe TRBD2 (6 bases). CDR3 length: 15 residues. CDR1 and CDR2 (germline): SGHTA, FQGNSA. Trimming cost V 1 base and J 2 bases, with 10 bases left between them. In nucleotides, the CDR3 is TGTGCCAGCAGCTTAGTAGCGGAGTACACAGATACGCAGTATTTT. It is translated as CASSLVAEYTDTQYF.

V gene TRBV12-3 or TRBV12-4 combines with J gene TRBJ1-1, with D perhaps matching TRBD1 (5 bases). Trimming cost V 1 base and J 11 bases, with 14 bases left between them. This CDR3 contains 13 residues. The chain's CDR3 is CASSLERTGEAFF. The CDR3 bases are TGTGCCAGCAGTTTAGAAAGAACAGGAGAGGCTTTCTTT.

This clone was seen a single time. The chain carries TRBV29-1 and TRBJ1-1, with TRBD1 as a possible D gene (5 bases). The V gene lost 5 bases and the J gene lost 4 bases, with 11 bases spanning the gap. CDR1 is SQVTM, CDR2 ANQGSEA, per germline. This CDR3 contains 12 residues. This CDR3 is CSVYTGPTEAFF. The CDR3 bases are TGCAGCGTTTACACAGGTCCCACTGAAGCTTTCTTT.

In this sample, this clone turned up a few times. The gene calls are TRBV5-5 and TRBJ2-7; the D gene is possibly TRBD2 (6 bases). V lost 2 bases and J 7 bases, leaving 10 bases between the germline ends. Germline values: CDR1 SGHKS, CDR2 YYEKEE (reference sequence). This CDR3 has 12 residues. CDR3: CASSLPEGEQYF. The CDR3 DNA is TGTGCCAGCAGCTTACCGGAGGGGGAGCAGTACTTC.

This chain joins TRBV7-4 and TRBJ2-2; 10 bases line up with TRBD1. The CDR3 has 19 amino acids. Unmatched junction bases numbered 15, after V lost 2 bases and J lost 6 bases. Germline V lookup: CDR1 SGHVT, CDR2 SQSDAQ. The CDR3 bases are TGTGCCAGCAGCTTATTAGGTAGGAACCGGGACAGGGGTCCCGGGGAGCTGTTTTTT. Amino acids: CASSLLGRNRDRGPGELFF.

The chain carries TRBV4-1 and TRBJ1-4, with D unclear. Per germline, CDR1 MGHRA and CDR2 YSYEKL. The V gene lost 4 bases and the J gene lost 8 bases, with 17 bases spanning the gap. This CDR3 region has 15 residues. CDR3 amino acids: CASSRQVLVEEKLFF. The CDR3, as DNA: TGCGCCAGCAGCCGCCAGGTTTTGGTAGAAGAAAAACTGTTTTTT.

The J gene is TRBJ2-5, the V gene TRBV5-6; the match to TRBD2 covers 8 bases. The junction had 5 bases not matched to a gene; V was cut back by 2 bases and J by 5 bases. Looked up from germline, CDR1 is SGHDT and CDR2 is YYEEEE. CDR3 size: 14 residues. CDR3 loop: CASSLSGGEETQYF. CDR3 nucleotide sequence: TGTGCCAGCAGCTTATCGGGAGGGGAGGAGACCCAGTACTTC.

J is TRBJ1-3 and V is TRBV13; weak D call: TRBD1 (6 bases). Trimming stripped 3 bases from V and 4 bases from J, with 10 bases between. The CDR3 is made up of 14 amino acids. Per the germline V gene, CDR1 is PRHDT and CDR2 is FYEKMQ (reference sequence). For the CDR3, the DNA is TGTGCCAGCAGCTTGTGGGGGCCAGGAAACACCATATATTTT. This translates into CASSLWGPGNTIYF.

CDR3 DNA: TGTGCCAGCAGCTCCCACCGAACGGCGACAGGGAAGAGGGTCACTGAAGCTTTCTTT. This gives the protein CASSSHRTATGKRVTEAFF. This chain links TRBV7-2 with TRBJ1-1; 7 bases match TRBD1. Germline V gene lookup returns CDR1 SGHTA and CDR2 FQGNSA. The V gene end was trimmed by 4 bases and the J gene end by 4 bases; junction bases not matched to a gene: 21. This CDR3 comprises 19 residues.

The chain recombines TRBV19 with TRBJ2-5; possibly TRBD2 for D (6 bases). The CDR3 has 14 residues. The germline gives CDR1 LNHDA, CDR2 SQIVND (reference sequence). The V gene lost 4 bases and the J gene lost 4 bases, with 13 bases spanning the gap. The CDR3 sequence is CASSTLAVSETQYF. As DNA, the CDR3 is TGTGCCAGTAGTACATTAGCGGTATCAGAGACCCAGTACTTC.

J is TRBJ2-2 and V is TRBV4-1; 7 bases fit TRBD1. This CDR3 has 17 amino acids. Germline V lookup: CDR1 MGHRA, CDR2 YSYEKL. Losses at the gene ends were 1 base for V and 3 bases for J; bases not matched to a gene: 8. The CDR3 loop reads CASSQGVGQTYTGELFF. Here the CDR3 DNA reads TGCGCCAGCAGCCAAGGAGTGGGACAGACCTACACCGGGGAGCTGTTTTTT.

This clone was recorded once. The chain employs TRBV6-5 and TRBJ1-4; the match to TRBD1 covers 7 bases. This CDR3 region has 15 residues. Germline V gene lookup returns CDR1 MNHEY and CDR2 SVGAGI. V gave up 6 bases and J gave up 0 bases; unmatched junction bases: 4. This CDR3 is CASRDRVATNEKLFF. The CDR3 nucleotides read TGTGCCAGCAGAGACAGGGTTGCAACTAATGAAAAACTGTTTTTT.

The rearrangement uses TRBV19 and TRBJ1-2, with a possible D match to TRBD1 (5 bases). This CDR3 has 14 residues. CDR1 and CDR2 (germline): LNHDA, SQIVND (reference sequence). Trimming left V 0 bases short and J 6 bases short, with 11 bases between. The DNA for the CDR3 is TGTGCCAGTAGTATAGATTTTTCAGGGAATGGCTACACCTTC. Translation: CASSIDFSGNGYTF.

The chain couples TRBV27 to TRBJ1-2; 12 positions match TRBD1. The CDR3 consists of 14 residues. V lost 5 bases to trimming and J lost 8 bases; unmatched junction nucleotides: 6. CDR1 is MNHEY, CDR2 SMNVEV, per germline (reference sequence). The DNA of the CDR3 is TGTGCCAGCAGTCTGGGACAGGGGGCGGGGGGCTACACCTTC. Protein product: CASSLGQGAGGYTF.

This chain joins TRBV6-5 and TRBJ1-4; TRBD1 is a possible D gene (6 bases). This CDR3 is 15 amino acids long. Germline values: CDR1 MNHEY, CDR2 SVGAGI. The V gene lost 5 bases and the J gene lost 3 bases, with 13 bases spanning the gap. CDR3 in DNA: TGTGCCAGCAGTCAACAGGGTTTGGCTAATGAAAAACTGTTTTTT. Protein product: CASSQQGLANEKLFF.

The genes are TRBV7-2 and TRBJ2-3, with 9 bases lining up with TRBD2. Germline V CDR1 and CDR2: SGHTA, FQGNSA. Trimming at V came to 4 bases and at J to 3 bases, leaving 8 bases not matched to a gene. The CDR3 has 16 amino acids. This CDR3 reads CASSYLSTSGTDTQYF. CDR3 nucleotide sequence: TGTGCCAGCAGCTACTTGTCGACTAGCGGAACAGATACGCAGTATTTT.